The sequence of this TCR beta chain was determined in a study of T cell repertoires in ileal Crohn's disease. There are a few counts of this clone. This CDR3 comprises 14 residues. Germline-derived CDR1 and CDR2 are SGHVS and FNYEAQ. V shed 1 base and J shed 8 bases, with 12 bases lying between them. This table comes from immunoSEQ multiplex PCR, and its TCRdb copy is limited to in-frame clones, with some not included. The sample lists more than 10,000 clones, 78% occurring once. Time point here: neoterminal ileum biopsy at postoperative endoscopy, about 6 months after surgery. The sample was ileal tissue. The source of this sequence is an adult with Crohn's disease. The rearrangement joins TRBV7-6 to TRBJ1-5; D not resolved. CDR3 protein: CASSLGGHGEPQHF. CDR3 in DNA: TGTGCCAGCAGCTTAGGAGGGCATGGGGAGCCCCAGCATTTT.